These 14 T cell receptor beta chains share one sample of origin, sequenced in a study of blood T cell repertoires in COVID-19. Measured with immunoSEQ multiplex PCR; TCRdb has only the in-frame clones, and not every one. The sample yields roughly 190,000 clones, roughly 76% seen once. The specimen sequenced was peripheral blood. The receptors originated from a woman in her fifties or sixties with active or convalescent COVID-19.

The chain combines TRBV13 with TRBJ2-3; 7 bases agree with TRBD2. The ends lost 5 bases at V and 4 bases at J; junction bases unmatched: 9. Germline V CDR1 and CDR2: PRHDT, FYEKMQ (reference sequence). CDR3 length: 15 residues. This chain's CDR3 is CASSDGLVLPDTQYF. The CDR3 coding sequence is TGTGCCAGCAGCGACGGACTAGTCCTCCCAGATACGCAGTATTTT.

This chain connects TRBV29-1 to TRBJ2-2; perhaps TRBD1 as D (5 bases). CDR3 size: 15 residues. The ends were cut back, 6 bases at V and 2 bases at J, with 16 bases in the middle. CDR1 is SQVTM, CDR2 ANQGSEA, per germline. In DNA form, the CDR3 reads TGCAGCGTGGCTAGGGGTCCTCCTAACACCGGGGAGCTGTTTTTT. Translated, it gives CSVARGPPNTGELFF.

The CDR3 DNA is TGCGCCAGCAGGCCCGAGCCGAGCTCTGGAAACACCATATATTTT. Encoded protein: CASRPEPSSGNTIYF. The V and J genes are TRBV5-1 and TRBJ1-3; D is unresolved. This CDR3 spans 15 amino acids. From germline, CDR1 is SGHRS and CDR2 YFSETQ. V was pared by 5 bases and J by 0 bases, with 12 bases between.

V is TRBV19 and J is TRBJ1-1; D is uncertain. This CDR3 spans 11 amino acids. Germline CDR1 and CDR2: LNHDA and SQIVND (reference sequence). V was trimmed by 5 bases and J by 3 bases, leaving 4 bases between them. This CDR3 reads CASSVYTEAFF. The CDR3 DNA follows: TGTGCCAGTAGTGTCTACACTGAAGCTTTCTTT.

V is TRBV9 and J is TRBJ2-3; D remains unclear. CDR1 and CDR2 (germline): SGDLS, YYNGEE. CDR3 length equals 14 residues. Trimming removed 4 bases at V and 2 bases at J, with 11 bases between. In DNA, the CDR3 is TGTGCCAGCAGCCCACGAATCTACACAGATACGCAGTATTTT. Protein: CASSPRIYTDTQYF.

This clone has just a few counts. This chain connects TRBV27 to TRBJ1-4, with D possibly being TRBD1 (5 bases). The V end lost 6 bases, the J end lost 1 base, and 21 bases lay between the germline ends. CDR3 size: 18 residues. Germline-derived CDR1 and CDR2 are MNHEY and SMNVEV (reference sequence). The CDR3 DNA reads TGTGCCAGCAGCACGGGGGTTAGCTCCCGAGGAACTAATGAAAAACTGTTTTTT. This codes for CASSTGVSSRGTNEKLFF.

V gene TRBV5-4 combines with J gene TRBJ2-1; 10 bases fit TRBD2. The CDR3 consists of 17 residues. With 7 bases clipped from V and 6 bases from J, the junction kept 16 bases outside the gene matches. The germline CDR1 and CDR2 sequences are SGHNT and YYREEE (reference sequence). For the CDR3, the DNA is TGTGCCAGCGGTCTTTGGGGGGTAGCGGGAGGACGCAATGAGCAGTTCTTC. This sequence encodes CASGLWGVAGGRNEQFF.

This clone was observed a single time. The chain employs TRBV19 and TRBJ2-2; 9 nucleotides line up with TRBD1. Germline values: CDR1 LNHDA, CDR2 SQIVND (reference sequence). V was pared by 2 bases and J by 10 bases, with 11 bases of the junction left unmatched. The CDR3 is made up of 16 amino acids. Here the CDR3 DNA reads TGTGCCAGTAGTATAATTGGGACAGGGCGGGATGAGGAGCTGTTTTTT. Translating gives CASSIIGTGRDEELFF.

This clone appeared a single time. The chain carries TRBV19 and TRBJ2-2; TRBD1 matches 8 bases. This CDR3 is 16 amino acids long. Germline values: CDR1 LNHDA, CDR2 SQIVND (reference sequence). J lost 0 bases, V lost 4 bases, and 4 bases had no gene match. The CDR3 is CASSTSTGANTGELFF. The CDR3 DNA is TGTGCCAGTAGTACCTCGACAGGGGCGAACACCGGGGAGCTGTTTTTT.

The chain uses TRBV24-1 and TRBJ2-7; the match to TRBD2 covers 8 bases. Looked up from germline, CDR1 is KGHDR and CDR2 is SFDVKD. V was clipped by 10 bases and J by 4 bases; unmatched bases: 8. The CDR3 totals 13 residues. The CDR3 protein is CATSGGPLYEQYF. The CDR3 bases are TGTGCCACGAGCGGGGGACCATTATACGAGCAGTACTTC.

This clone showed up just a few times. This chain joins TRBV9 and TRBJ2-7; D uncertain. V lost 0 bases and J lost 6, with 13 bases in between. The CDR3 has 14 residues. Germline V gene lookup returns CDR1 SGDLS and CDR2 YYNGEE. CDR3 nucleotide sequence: TGTGCCAGCAGCGTAGGAGTCGGGTCTGGCGAGCAGTACTTC. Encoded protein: CASSVGVGSGEQYF.

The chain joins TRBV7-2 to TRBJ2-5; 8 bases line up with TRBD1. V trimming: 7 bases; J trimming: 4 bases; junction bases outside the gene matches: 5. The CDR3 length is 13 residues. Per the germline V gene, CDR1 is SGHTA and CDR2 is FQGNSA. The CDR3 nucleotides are TGTGCCAGCATCGCCGACAGGGGAGAGACCCAGTACTTC. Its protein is CASIADRGETQYF.

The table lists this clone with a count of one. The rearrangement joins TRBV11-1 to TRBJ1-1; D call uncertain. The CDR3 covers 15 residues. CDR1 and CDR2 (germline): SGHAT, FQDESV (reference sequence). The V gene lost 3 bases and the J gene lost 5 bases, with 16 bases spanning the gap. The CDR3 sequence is CASSFSNTQVTEAFF. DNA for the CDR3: TGTGCCAGCAGCTTCTCCAATACCCAGGTGACTGAAGCTTTCTTT.

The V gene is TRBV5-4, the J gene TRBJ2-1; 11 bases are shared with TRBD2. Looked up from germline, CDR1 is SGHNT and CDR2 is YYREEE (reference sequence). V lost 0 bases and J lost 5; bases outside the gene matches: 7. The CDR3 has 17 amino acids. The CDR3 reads CASSLAFLAGGNNEQFF. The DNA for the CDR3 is TGTGCCAGCAGCTTGGCCTTTCTAGCGGGAGGAAACAATGAGCAGTTCTTC.